This T cell receptor beta chain was sequenced during a study of long-term antiretroviral therapy in people with HIV. Study-level information: A decade or so separates the oldest specimens from the later 2015 immediate-ART recommendation.

The immunoSEQ assay was v3.0, run at survey level. The data were produced by immunoSEQ multiplex PCR, yet TCRdb's version contains in-frame clones alone and is incomplete. The sample carries some 30,000 clones, about 90% recorded once. General observations from the study: Data on ART adherence, viral resistance or therapy changes were unavailable. Blood draws took place between about 2004 and 2018 and possibly involved older ART regimens.

Germline V CDR1 and CDR2: SGDLS, YYNGEE. V dropped 3 bases and J dropped 7 bases, with 16 bases sitting between them. The length of the CDR3 is 14 residues. In regard to this clone: The antigen is unknown.

The sequence was obtained from a woman between 18 and 30 years old with HIV. The specimen was unsorted PBMCs, collected 1.8 years after starting antiretroviral therapy. This chain links TRBV9 with TRBJ2-5; D remains ambiguous. CDR3 nucleotide sequence: TGTGCCAGCAGCGCGGATACGACGGTCCGGACCCAGTACTTC. Protein: CASSADTTVRTQYF.